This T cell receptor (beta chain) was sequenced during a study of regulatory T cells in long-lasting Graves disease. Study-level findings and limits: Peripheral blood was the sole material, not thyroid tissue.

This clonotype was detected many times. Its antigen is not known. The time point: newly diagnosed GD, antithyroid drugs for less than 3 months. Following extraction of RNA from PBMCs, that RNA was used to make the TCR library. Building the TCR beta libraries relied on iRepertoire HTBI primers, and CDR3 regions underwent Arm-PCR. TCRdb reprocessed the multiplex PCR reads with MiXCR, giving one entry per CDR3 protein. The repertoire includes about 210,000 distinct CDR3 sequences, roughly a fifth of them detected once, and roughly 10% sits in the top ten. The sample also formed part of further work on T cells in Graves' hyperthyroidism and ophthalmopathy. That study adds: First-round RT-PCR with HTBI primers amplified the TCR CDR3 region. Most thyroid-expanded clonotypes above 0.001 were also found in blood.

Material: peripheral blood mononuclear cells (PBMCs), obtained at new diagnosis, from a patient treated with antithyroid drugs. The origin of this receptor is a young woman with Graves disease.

The CDR3 loop reads CASGPTSGSKNIQYF. The CDR3 nucleotides read TGTGCCAGCGGCCCGACTTCGGGGTCCAAAAACATTCAGTACTTC. V and J are TRBV12-3 or TRBV12-4 and TRBJ2-4, with TRBD2 as a possible D gene (5 bases). V dropped 8 bases and J dropped 2 bases, with 16 bases sitting between them. This CDR3 contains 15 residues.